This record looks at one T cell receptor (beta chain) sequence and its context. No antigen is known for it. Sequencing was performed with immunoSEQ multiplex PCR; in TCRdb, only in-frame clones are kept and a portion is missing. Of about 12,000 clones detected, 70% to 80% appear once; the ten largest clones hold about 1.4%. This entry comes from a study of chemoradiotherapy in HPV16-positive cancers. This CDR3 comprises 15 residues. Germline V gene sequence: CDR1 MNHEY, CDR2 SMNVEV (reference sequence). V was clipped by 6 bases and J by 5 bases; unmatched bases: 11. Whole-study results and caveats: During treatment, candidate HPV-specific clones and E7-related motifs expanded in tumor. Functional assays defining HPV-specific T cells used only a couple of HPV16-positive patients.

The receptor was derived from a human donor with HPV-associated anogenital cancer. The specimen was obtained from a patient who underwent chemoradiotherapy. This chain links TRBV27 with TRBJ2-7, with 9 bases identical to TRBD1. The CDR3 DNA is TGTGCCAGCAGGGTATTAGGGACAGGGCGCCACGAGCAGTACTTC. Translating it yields CASRVLGTGRHEQYF.